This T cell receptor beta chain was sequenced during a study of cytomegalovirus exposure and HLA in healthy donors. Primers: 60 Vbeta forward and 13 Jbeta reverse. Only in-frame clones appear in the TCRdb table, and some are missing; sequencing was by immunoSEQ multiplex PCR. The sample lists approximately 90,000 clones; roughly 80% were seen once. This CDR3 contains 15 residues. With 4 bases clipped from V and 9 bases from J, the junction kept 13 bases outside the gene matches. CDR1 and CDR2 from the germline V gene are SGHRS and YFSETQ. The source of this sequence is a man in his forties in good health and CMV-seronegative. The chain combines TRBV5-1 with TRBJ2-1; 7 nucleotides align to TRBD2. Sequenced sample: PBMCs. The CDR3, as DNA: TGCGCCAGCAGCGGGGGACTATTAGCCCGTTTTGAGCAGTTCTTC. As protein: CASSGGLLARFEQFF.